This T cell receptor (beta chain) emerged from a study of CD8+CD57+ T cells in acquired aplastic anemia (dated by TCRdb to about 2018). In the study overall: Extracted DNA from sorted CD4+ and CD8+ cells averaged approximately 3 ug, ranging from roughly 0.17 to 27.4 ug. Healthy donor samples averaged roughly 9.9 million reads for CD4+ and fewer than 12 million for CD8+ cells. What the study reported, not specific to this receptor: Some 31 CD8+ CDR3 sequences were shared between patients and controls but appeared highly expressed in patients and within their immunodominant clones. CD8+ Simpson's diversity did not differ significantly between patients and healthy controls (P=0.060).

In the study, sorted CD4+ and CD8+ blood T cells from patients with severe aplastic anemia and from healthy subjects underwent deep sequencing of TCR repertoires. Ficoll-Paque density gradient centrifugation was used to isolate peripheral blood mononuclear cells. Before DNA extraction, CD4+ and CD8+ T cells were sorted with FACS or magnetic beads. Points on this clonotype: It has no known antigen specificity. Per-base qualities were not stored, and no clone one base away is much larger.

Profiling of TCR beta VDJ combinations and CDR3 sequences used genomic DNA as the template. An Illumina HiSeq 2000 was the platform used for TCR repertoire sequencing. From the authors' description of their analysis: Repertoires were assessed using TRBV/TRBJ rearrangement plots, CDR3 size and DJ length profiles, and Simpson's diversity index. The most abundant DNA sequence in the deep sequencing data was taken as the immunodominant clone. CDR3 amino acid sequences were screened for sharing across subjects and compared with published repertoires and the VDJdb database. Through fastp at Q25 and MiXCR, TCRdb rebuilt clones from the public reads, retaining in-frame beta chains. When rows share a CDR3 protein, they turn into one entry using the most common DNA and genes. The V and J calls and clone size come from TCRdb's table, not from the authors' own analysis. Here the sample has 150,000 or so distinct CDR3 sequences; 60% to 70% occur a single time. The ten largest clonotypes hold about 50% of the sample.

V sheds 7 bases and J sheds 7 bases, leaving 18 bases between their ends. CDR1 and CDR2, looked up from the germline V gene, are KGHDR and SFDVKD. The CDR3, from cysteine to phenylalanine, totals 15 residues. The kept DNA is CDR3 alone, 45 bases in frame from the first base. Sequenced input: sorted CD4+, CD8+, or CD8+CD57+ T cells (not recorded which) from PBMCs. This TCR was sampled from a human donor in good health. The chain is encoded by TRBV24-1 joined to TRBJ2-2; the D gene is possibly TRBD2, with 7 bases matching. The CDR3 region has the sequence CATRTSRGPHGELFF. Read as DNA, the sequence is TGTGCCACCAGGACTAGCAGGGGTCCCCACGGGGAGCTGTTTTTT.